A single sample gave rise to the 32 T cell receptor beta chains below, sequenced in a study of vaccination effects on CD4 cells after COVID-19. Their cognate antigens are unknown. Cells that had been cultured for roughly eleven days were the source of isolated CD4+ T cells. Two doses of BNT162b2 or mRNA-1273 vaccine were administered to participants. Using immunoSEQ multiplex PCR, the repertoire was profiled, and TCRdb retains in-frame clones only, with some absent. This sample has about 73,000 clones, with 65% to 80% found just once. Sequencing was performed on CD4+ T cells from PBMCs cultured without peptide, taken after COVID-19 vaccination. The receptors were sampled from a human donor who received a COVID-19 vaccine.

This chain links TRBV5-1 with TRBJ2-1; a possible D gene is TRBD1 (6 bases). The CDR3 is 16 amino acids. Trimming stripped 1 base from V and 0 bases from J, with 11 bases between. Per the germline V gene, CDR1 is SGHRS and CDR2 is YFSETQ. CDR3 amino acids: CASSLSGTLSYNEQFF. CDR3 DNA sequence: TGCGCCAGCAGCTTGTCTGGGACACTCTCCTACAATGAGCAGTTCTTC. Drawing the rest from reference TRBV5-1 and TRBJ2-1, the complete variable domain is KAGVTQTPRYLIKTRGQQVTLSCSPISGHRSVSWYQQTPGQGLQFLFEYFSETQRNKGNFPGRFSGRQFSNSRSEMNVSTLELGDSALYLCASSLSGTLSYNEQFFGPGTRLTVL.

The rearrangement uses TRBV21-1 and TRBJ1-1. TRBV21-1 is deemed a pseudogene. The CDR3 consists of 14 residues. In nucleotides, the CDR3 is TGTGCCAGCAGAACCCCGGACGGGGACACTGAAGCTTTCTTT. Residues: CASRTPDGDTEAFF.

This clone was observed a few times. The chain links TRBV6-5 to TRBJ2-5; D is uncertain. V lost 0 bases, J lost 4 bases, and 6 bases lay in between. Germline V gene data show CDR1 as MNHEY and CDR2 as SVGAGI. The CDR3 has 13 amino acids. CDR3 in amino acids: CASSYSAGETQYF. The DNA for the CDR3 is TGTGCCAGCAGTTACTCGGCAGGAGAGACCCAGTACTTC.

The chain uses TRBV10-3 and TRBJ1-6; D is ambiguous. This CDR3 is built from 14 residues. In germline, CDR1 is ENHRY, CDR2 SYGVKD. Trimming cost V 4 bases and J 8 bases, with 12 bases left between them. This chain's CDR3 is CAISGASPHSPLHF. In nucleotides, the CDR3 is TGTGCCATCAGTGGAGCCAGCCCTCATTCACCCCTCCACTTT.

As DNA, the CDR3 is TGTGCCAGCGGCCTAGCCAGGGCAGATACGCAGTATTTT. Its translation is CASGLARADTQYF. This rearrangement joins TRBV18 to TRBJ2-3; either TRBD1 or TRBD2 may fit D (5 bases each). The V and J ends lost 8 bases and 4 bases respectively, with 13 bases between them. This CDR3 comprises 13 residues. Looked up from germline, CDR1 is KGHSH and CDR2 is LQKENI.

V and J are TRBV2 and TRBJ2-1, with 7 nucleotides matching TRBD2. The CDR3 is made up of 14 amino acids. Germline V gives CDR1 SNHLY, CDR2 FYNNEI. The ends lost 6 bases at V and 6 bases at J; junction bases unmatched: 8. The CDR3 DNA reads TGTGCCAGCAGCCCCAGACTAGCTACCAATGAGCAGTTCTTC. This gives the protein CASSPRLATNEQFF.

The chain uses TRBV18 and TRBJ2-1; D gene ambiguous. CDR1 and CDR2 from the germline V gene are KGHSH and LQKENI. The V and J ends lost 2 bases and 9 bases respectively, with 8 bases between them. The length of the CDR3 is 12 residues. As DNA, the CDR3 is TGTGCCAGCTCACCAGGTGGTAGTGAGCAGTTCTTC. This gives the protein CASSPGGSEQFF.

V is TRBV10-3 and J is TRBJ2-2, with 7 bases fitting TRBD2. Germline CDR1 and CDR2: ENHRY and SYGVKD. The length of the CDR3 is 15 residues. Trimming at V came to 4 bases and at J to 1 base, leaving 3 bases not matched to a gene. The CDR3 is CAISVGGVNTGELFF. CDR3 DNA sequence: TGTGCCATCAGTGTTGGGGGGGTGAACACCGGGGAGCTGTTTTTT.

This clone was seen only a few times. V and J are TRBV19 and TRBJ1-2, with D possibly matching TRBD1 (6 bases). V lost 4 bases and J lost 3, with 15 bases in between. The CDR3 runs 15 residues. CDR1 is LNHDA and CDR2 is SQIVND in the germline V gene (reference sequence). The CDR3, as DNA: TGTGCCAGTAGTAAACGAGGGGGAAGGGACTATGGCTACACCTTC. Amino acid sequence: CASSKRGGRDYGYTF.

The genes are TRBV30 and TRBJ1-1; D may be TRBD1 (6 bases). CDR1 and CDR2 (germline): GTSNPN, SVGIG (reference sequence). The V gene lost 4 bases and the J gene lost 4 bases, with 34 bases spanning the gap. The CDR3 has 20 residues. The CDR3 sequence is CAWNAVRVLRAGEQTTEAFF. CDR3 in DNA: TGTGCCTGGAACGCCGTTAGGGTGTTGAGGGCAGGGGAGCAGACCACTGAAGCTTTCTTT.

The CDR3 loop reads CASSQEGRQANYGYTF. For the CDR3, the DNA is TGTGCCAGCAGCCAAGAAGGCCGACAGGCTAACTATGGCTACACCTTC. The V and J genes are TRBV3-1 (or the pseudogene TRBV3-2) and TRBJ1-2; tentatively, D is TRBD1 (6 bases). Germline V gives CDR1 LGHDT, CDR2 YNNKEL (reference sequence). Trimming took 0 bases from V and 0 from J, leaving 11 bases between them. The CDR3 runs 16 residues.

The CDR3 protein is CATSDARTSSREQFF. The DNA for the CDR3 is TGTGCCACCAGTGATGCAAGGACTAGCAGTCGTGAGCAGTTCTTC. The J gene is TRBJ2-1, the V gene TRBV24-1, with TRBD2 identical over 8 bases. This CDR3 is 15 amino acids long. Germline CDR1 reads KGHDR; CDR2 reads SFDVKD. Trimming cost V 3 bases and J 9 bases; bases outside gene matches: 9.

V and J are TRBV18 and TRBJ1-1; D unclear. Trimming removed 6 bases from V and 1 base from J, with 9 bases in between. This CDR3 comprises 13 residues. Germline CDR1 KGHSH, CDR2 LQKENI. The CDR3 coding sequence is TGTGCCAGCTCCCGTGATGGGAACACTGAAGCTTTCTTT. It yields the protein CASSRDGNTEAFF.

This chain links TRBV2 with TRBJ1-1; D not resolved. This CDR3 contains 13 residues. Germline V gives CDR1 SNHLY, CDR2 FYNNEI. Trimming shortened V by 6 bases and J by 0 bases, and 8 bases separated the two germline ends. The CDR3, as DNA: TGTGCCAGCAGGGTCTATATGAACACTGAAGCTTTCTTT. Amino acids: CASRVYMNTEAFF.

V and J are TRBV7-9 and TRBJ2-7; D perhaps matches TRBD1 (6 bases). V lost 4 bases and J 6 bases, leaving 10 bases between the germline ends. CDR3 size: 12 residues. Germline values: CDR1 SEHNR, CDR2 FQNEAQ (reference sequence). The DNA for the CDR3 is TGTGCCAGCAGCTCGACAGGTACCGAGCAGTACGTC. Translated, it gives CASSSTGTEQYV.

In regard to this clone: Germline is not matched at one junction end, which may reflect a read error. The rearrangement links TRBV9 to TRBJ2-3; 7 bases match TRBD2. Per germline, CDR1 SGDLS and CDR2 YYNGEE. This CDR3 region has 17 residues. The CDR3 DNA follows: TGTGCCAGCACCGTAGACGCAAGCGGGGCGAGCACAGATACGCAGTATTTT. This sequence encodes CASTVDASGASTDTQYF.

This clone came up a few times. The chain is built from TRBV6-5 and TRBJ1-3; D not resolved. V lost 5 bases to trimming and J lost 0 bases, with 8 bases between them. This CDR3 comprises 14 residues. From germline, CDR1 is MNHEY and CDR2 SVGAGI. In DNA, the CDR3 is TGTGCCAGCAGTAGGAGTGGCTCTGGAAACACCATATATTTT. Translating it yields CASSRSGSGNTIYF.

The chain is built from TRBV6-5 and TRBJ2-5; perhaps TRBD1 as D (6 bases). This CDR3 comprises 14 residues. Germline V gene data show CDR1 as MNHEY and CDR2 as SVGAGI. Trimming took 6 bases from V and 3 from J, leaving 14 bases between them. Here the CDR3 reads CASRDSGIKETQYF. The DNA of the CDR3 is TGTGCCAGCAGGGACAGTGGGATTAAAGAGACCCAGTACTTC.

J is TRBJ2-5 and V is TRBV9, with D possibly TRBD2 on 5 matching bases. The CDR3 sequence is 14 residues long. CDR1 and CDR2 from the germline V gene are SGDLS and YYNGEE. Trimming shortened V by 1 base and J by 4 bases, and 11 bases separated the two germline ends. The DNA for the CDR3 is TGTGCCAGCAGCGTATCGGGGAAGGGAGAGACCCAGTACTTC. It encodes CASSVSGKGETQYF. Using reference TRBV9 and TRBJ2-5 for the parts outside the CDR3, the full variable domain is DSGVTQTPKHLITATGQRVTLRCSPRSGDLSVYWYQQSLDQGLQFLIQYYNGEERAKGNILERFSAQQFPDLHSELNLSSLELGDSALYFCASSVSGKGETQYFGPGTRLLVL.

As DNA, the CDR3 is TGTGCCAGTAGGGGGCCGTCACAGAATAGCAATCAGCCCCAGCATTTT. Translation: CASRGPSQNSNQPQHF. This chain joins TRBV19 and TRBJ1-5; a weak D match, TRBD1 (5 bases). The germline CDR1 and CDR2 sequences are LNHDA and SQIVND (reference sequence). The CDR3 totals 16 residues. Between the trimmed V and J ends, which lost 6 bases and 0 bases, there was a span of 15 bases.

The chain joins TRBV30 to TRBJ1-2; 10 nucleotides match TRBD1. Germline CDR1 GTSNPN, CDR2 SVGIG (reference sequence). There are 15 residues in the CDR3. Germline trimming cut 4 bases from V and 5 bases from J; bases unmatched to any gene: 10. CDR3 loop: CAWTTAGQGFYGYTF. The CDR3 DNA reads as TGTGCCTGGACCACAGCGGGACAGGGGTTTTATGGCTACACCTTC.

This chain uses TRBV5-1 with TRBJ2-3; the D call may be TRBD1 or TRBD2 (5 bases each). This CDR3 comprises 15 residues. The V gene's germline CDR1 is SGHRS and CDR2 YFSETQ. V was shortened by 0 bases and J by 6 bases, with 14 bases between the two germline ends. The CDR3 loop reads CASSLGDPSADTQYF. CDR3 nucleotides: TGCGCCAGCAGCTTGGGGGACCCCTCGGCGGATACGCAGTATTTT. The variable domain in full, with the rest retrieved from reference TRBV5-1 and TRBJ2-3, is KAGVTQTPRYLIKTRGQQVTLSCSPISGHRSVSWYQQTPGQGLQFLFEYFSETQRNKGNFPGRFSGRQFSNSRSEMNVSTLELGDSALYLCASSLGDPSADTQYFGPGTRLTVL.

The rearrangement uses TRBV7-2 and TRBJ1-2, with 7 bases matching TRBD1. Germline CDR1 SGHTA, CDR2 FQGNSA. The CDR3 has 12 amino acids. V shed 4 bases, J shed 7 bases, and the junction held 3 bases outside the gene matches. In DNA form, the CDR3 reads TGTGCCAGCAGCTCTCAGGGGGGTGGCTACACCTTC. Its translation: CASSSQGGGYTF.

The rearrangement joins TRBV2 to TRBJ1-5; D ambiguous. CDR3 size: 15 residues. Trimming shortened V by 0 bases and J by 9 bases, and 15 bases separated the two germline ends. CDR1 and CDR2 from the germline V gene are SNHLY and FYNNEI. CDR3 loop: CASSEAIGAPGPQHF. The CDR3 DNA sequence: TGTGCCAGCAGTGAAGCTATAGGTGCCCCCGGGCCCCAGCATTTT.

The chain carries TRBV28 and TRBJ1-3; 8 bases match TRBD1. Per germline, CDR1 MDHEN and CDR2 SYDVKM. This CDR3 contains 15 residues. J was trimmed by 2 bases and V by 5 bases; bases with no gene match: 5. The CDR3 reads CASSPATGAGNTIYF. The CDR3 coding sequence is TGTGCCAGCAGTCCTGCGACAGGGGCTGGAAACACCATATATTTT.

This chain joins TRBV11-1 and TRBJ1-1; D gene unclear. CDR1 SGHAT and CDR2 FQDESV come from the germline V gene (reference sequence). V was cut by 1 base and J by 6 bases, with 15 bases left in between. The CDR3 length is 15 residues. CDR3 sequence reads: CASSLDIGKLAEAFF. CDR3 in DNA: TGTGCCAGCAGCTTAGATATAGGGAAGTTGGCTGAAGCTTTCTTT.

This chain uses TRBV3-1 (or the pseudogene TRBV3-2) with TRBJ2-5, with D possibly TRBD2 on 6 matching bases. Germline loops: CDR1 LGHDT, CDR2 YNNKEL (reference sequence). This CDR3 is built from 14 residues. Trimming pared 3 bases from V and 1 base from J, leaving 9 bases between. The chain's CDR3 is CASSQPGLQETQYF. The CDR3 DNA is TGTGCCAGCAGCCAGCCGGGACTCCAAGAGACCCAGTACTTC.

The chain employs TRBV5-4 and TRBJ1-3, with TRBD1 matching 9 bases. V lost 2 bases, J lost 3 bases, and 6 bases stayed unmatched. From germline, CDR1 is SGHNT and CDR2 YYREEE (reference sequence). The CDR3 is 16 residues long. The CDR3 protein is CASSLPGQGVGNTIYF. CDR3 sequence (DNA): TGTGCCAGCAGCTTACCGGGACAGGGTGTTGGAAACACCATATATTTT.

This clone was counted only a few times. This chain connects TRBV7-9 to TRBJ1-5; perhaps TRBD1 as D (5 bases). Trimming shortened V by 5 bases and J by 8 bases, and 16 bases separated the two germline ends. The CDR3 extends over 14 amino acids. From germline, CDR1 is SEHNR and CDR2 FQNEAQ (reference sequence). The CDR3 nucleotides read TGTGCCAGCAGCCCGGGGACGGTGGGTGAGCCCCAGCATTTT. Amino acids: CASSPGTVGEPQHF.

This clone has a single count. The gene calls are TRBV5-1 and TRBJ1-1, with 7 positions matching TRBD1. The length of the CDR3 is 15 residues. CDR1 is SGHRS and CDR2 is YFSETQ in the germline V gene. Losses at the gene ends were 4 bases for V and 5 bases for J; bases not matched to a gene: 11. The CDR3 protein is CASSAKHRGRTEAFF. DNA for the CDR3: TGCGCCAGCAGCGCGAAACACAGGGGAAGGACTGAAGCTTTCTTT.

The chain joins TRBV2 to TRBJ2-2; perhaps TRBD1 as D (6 bases). V gave up 8 bases and J gave up 9 bases, with 19 bases separating them. This CDR3 has 14 residues. CDR1 is SNHLY, CDR2 FYNNEI, per germline. The DNA of the CDR3 is TGTGCCAGCTGTCTCTCCCTGGGGGCGCGGGAGCTGTTTTTT. As protein: CASCLSLGARELFF.

This chain uses TRBV5-4 with TRBJ1-2; weak D call: TRBD1 (6 bases). The CDR3 extends over 14 amino acids. Germline CDR1 and CDR2: SGHNT and YYREEE (reference sequence). Between the trimmed V and J ends, which lost 4 bases and 2 bases, there was a span of 12 bases. For the CDR3, the DNA is TGTGCCAGCAGCCCTCACGACAGGAACTATGGCTACACCTTC. Amino acids: CASSPHDRNYGYTF.